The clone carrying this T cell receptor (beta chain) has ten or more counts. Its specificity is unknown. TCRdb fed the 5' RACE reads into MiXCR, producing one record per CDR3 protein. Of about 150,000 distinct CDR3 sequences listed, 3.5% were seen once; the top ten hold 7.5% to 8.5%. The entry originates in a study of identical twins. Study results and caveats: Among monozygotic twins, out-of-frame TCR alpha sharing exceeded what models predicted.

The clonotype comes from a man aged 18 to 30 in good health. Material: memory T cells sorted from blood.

CDR3 nucleotide sequence: TGCAGTGCCCGTAAACGTCTCGGGGGAAAAACTCTAGCCAAAAACATTCAGTACTTC. Protein sequence: CSARKRLGGKTLAKNIQYF. The chain joins TRBV20-1 to TRBJ2-4; weak D call: TRBD2 (6 bases). The CDR3 consists of 19 residues. Trimming removed 6 bases at V and 0 bases at J, with 27 bases between. The germline gives CDR1 DFQATT, CDR2 SNEGSKA (reference sequence).